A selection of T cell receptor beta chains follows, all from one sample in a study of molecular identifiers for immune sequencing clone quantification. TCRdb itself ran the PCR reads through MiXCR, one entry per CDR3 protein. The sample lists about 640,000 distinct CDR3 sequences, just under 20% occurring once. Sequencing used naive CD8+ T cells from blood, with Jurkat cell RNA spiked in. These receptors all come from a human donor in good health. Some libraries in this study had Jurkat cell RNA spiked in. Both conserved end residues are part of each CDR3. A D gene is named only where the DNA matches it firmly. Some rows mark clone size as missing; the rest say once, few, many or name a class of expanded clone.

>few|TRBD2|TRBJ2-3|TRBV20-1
CSATNKAGGPADTQYF
TGCAGTGCTACCAATAAAGCGGGAGGGCCCGCAGATACGCAGTATTTT
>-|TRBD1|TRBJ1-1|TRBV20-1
CSAGDRGMGTEASF
TGCAGTGCTGGAGACAGGGGTATGGGCACTGAAGCTTCCTTT
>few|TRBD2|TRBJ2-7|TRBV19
CASSIASGSVYEQYF
TGTGCCAGTAGTATAGCTAGCGGGAGTGTCTACGAGCAGTACTTC
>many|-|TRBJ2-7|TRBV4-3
CASSQAGGSYEQYF
TGTGCCAGCAGCCAAGCCGGGGGCAGCTACGAGCAGTACTTC
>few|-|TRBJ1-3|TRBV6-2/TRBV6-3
CASSYNPGGGNTIYF
TGTGCCAGCAGTTATAACCCAGGAGGTGGAAACACCATATATTTT
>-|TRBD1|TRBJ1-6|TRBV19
CASSIAGQGVRSPLHF
TGTGCCAGTAGTATCGCTGGACAGGGGGTACGGTCACCCCTCCACTTT
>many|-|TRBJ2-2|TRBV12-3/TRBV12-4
CASSSDLPTSTGELFF
TGTGCCAGCAGTTCAGACTTACCAACCTCCACCGGGGAGCTGTTTTTT
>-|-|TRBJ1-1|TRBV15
CATSRDRFGQISGEAFF
TGTGCCACCAGCAGAGATCGGTTTGGGCAGATATCGGGTGAAGCTTTCTTT
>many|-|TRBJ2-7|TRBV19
CASSPGEGGYEQYF
TGTGCCAGTAGTCCGGGAGAAGGGGGGTACGAGCAGTACTTC
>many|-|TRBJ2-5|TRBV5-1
CASSLTLLQETQYF
TGCGCCAGCAGCTTGACACTACTCCAAGAGACCCAGTACTTC
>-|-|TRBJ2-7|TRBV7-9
CASSLATAGYEQYF
TGTGCCAGCAGCTTAGCGACAGCCGGGTACGAGCAGTACTTC
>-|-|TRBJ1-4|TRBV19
CASQGSMAGPHF
TGTGCCAGTCAAGGAAGCATGGCGGGACCTCATTTT
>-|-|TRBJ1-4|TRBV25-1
CASKGPQAATNEKLFF
TGTGCCAGCAAGGGACCTCAGGCCGCAACTAATGAAAAACTGTTTTTT
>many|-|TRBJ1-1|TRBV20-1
CSARSTPQGLNTEAFF
TGCAGTGCTAGATCCACACCCCAGGGGCTGAACACTGAAGCTTTCTTT
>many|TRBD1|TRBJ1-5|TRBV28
CASSSYRGQSQPQHF
TGTGCCAGCAGCTCTTACAGGGGGCAGAGTCAGCCCCAGCATTTT
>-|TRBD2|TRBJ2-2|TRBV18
CASSPLAGGPNTGELFF
TGTGCCAGCTCACCACTAGCGGGGGGACCGAACACCGGGGAGCTGTTTTTT
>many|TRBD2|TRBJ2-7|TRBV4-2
CASSQVISGSSYEQYF
TGTGCCAGCAGCCAAGTTATTAGCGGGAGCTCGTACGAGCAGTACTTC
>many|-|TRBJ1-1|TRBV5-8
CASGIMNTEAFF
TGTGCCAGCGGAATTATGAACACTGAAGCTTTCTTT
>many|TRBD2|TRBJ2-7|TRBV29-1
CSVASGSPYEQYF
TGCAGCGTAGCTAGCGGGAGCCCCTACGAGCAGTACTTC
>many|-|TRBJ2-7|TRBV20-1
CSARETDRSYYEQYF
TGCAGTGCTAGAGAAACAGACAGGTCCTACTACGAGCAGTACTTC
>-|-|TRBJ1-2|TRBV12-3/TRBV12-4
CASSFGRTNGYTF
TGTGCCAGCAGTTTCGGCAGGACTAATGGCTACACCTTC
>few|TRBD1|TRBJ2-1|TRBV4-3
CASSQDGTGLLSYEQFF
TGCGCCAGCAGCCAAGATGGGACAGGCCTCCTGTCCTATGAGCAGTTCTTC
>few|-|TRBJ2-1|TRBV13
CASSTNLVGEQFF
TGTGCCAGCAGCACGAACCTAGTTGGTGAGCAGTTCTTC
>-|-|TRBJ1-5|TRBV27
CASSLRAGVKPQHF
TGTGCCAGCAGTTTAAGGGCAGGGGTGAAGCCCCAGCATTTT
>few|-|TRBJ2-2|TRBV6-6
CASSSAGTAGELFF
TGTGCCAGCAGCTCGGCAGGGACGGCCGGGGAGCTGTTTTTT
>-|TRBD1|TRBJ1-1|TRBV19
CASSKGGIAEAFF
TGTGCCAGTAGTAAAGGGGGCATCGCTGAAGCTTTCTTT
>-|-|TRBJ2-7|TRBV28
CASSSSFGGSYEQYF
TGTGCCAGCAGTTCCAGCTTTGGAGGCTCCTACGAGCAGTACTTC
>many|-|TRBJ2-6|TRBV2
CASSVDLSGANVLTF
TGTGCCAGCAGTGTGGACCTCTCTGGGGCCAACGTCCTGACTTTC